The sequence of this T cell receptor (beta chain) was determined in a study of CD8+CD57+ T cells in acquired aplastic anemia. The wider study: DNA from sorted CD4+ and CD8+ cells averaged roughly 3.4 ug. Researchers reported that healthy donors averaged about 11 million reads for CD4+ cells.

Trimming took off 5 bases at V and 6 bases at J, with 20 bases between the two ends. CDR3 size: 16 residues. Germline V gives CDR1 SGHTA, CDR2 FQGTGA. This clonotype appeared many times. Its antigen is unknown. CDR3 and TCR beta VDJ profiling relied on a genomic DNA template. MiXCR was run by TCRdb on the reads, yielding one entry per CDR3 protein. The table has under 200,000 distinct CDR3 sequences, about 60% seen once; the top ten hold roughly 42%. Overall study results and limits: Patients and controls shared nearly 30 CD8+ CDR3 sequences, which appeared highly expressed in patients and within their immunodominant clones.

The J gene is TRBJ2-1, the V gene TRBV7-3; perhaps TRBD2 as D (5 bases). What was sequenced was sorted CD4+, CD8+, or CD8+CD57+ T cells (not recorded which) from PBMCs. The clonotype was recovered from a human donor in good health. This chain's CDR3 is CASSPLAGAVINEQFF. The CDR3 DNA is TGTGCCAGCAGCCCCCTGGCGGGCGCAGTCATCAATGAGCAGTTCTTC.